The next 29 T cell receptor beta chains were all read from a single sample in a study of cytomegalovirus exposure and HLA in healthy donors. With 60 Vbeta and 13 Jbeta primers, the PCR was carried out. TCRdb's table, derived via immunoSEQ multiplex PCR, lists solely in-frame clones and lacks some. The sample includes 120,000 or so clones, over 70% of them seen just once. Specimen: PBMCs. These receptors came from a woman aged 40 to 50 in good health and CMV-seronegative.

This clone has only a few counts. V and J are TRBV19 and TRBJ2-5; 11 bases match TRBD1. Looked up from germline, CDR1 is LNHDA and CDR2 is SQIVND (reference sequence). The length of the CDR3 is 14 residues. V was pared by 10 bases and J by 5 bases, with 9 bases of the junction left unmatched. Here the CDR3 DNA reads TGTGCCACCTCCCGGACAGGGGGCGGTGAGACCCAGTACTTC. It encodes CATSRTGGGETQYF. The whole variable domain, filled in from reference TRBV19 and TRBJ2-5, reads DGGITQSPKYLFRKEGQNVTLSCEQNLNHDAMYWYRQDPGQGLRLIYYSQIVNDFQKGDIAEGYSVSREKKESFPLTVTSAQKNPTAFYLCATSRTGGGETQYFGPGTRLLVL.

This chain uses TRBV25-1 with TRBJ2-7; a weak D match, TRBD1 (6 bases). This CDR3 comprises 14 residues. Trimming took 1 base from V and 5 from J, leaving 12 bases between them. Per the germline V gene, CDR1 is MGHDK and CDR2 is SYGVNS. CDR3 in DNA: TGTGCCAGCAGTGAATCTGGCAGGGGCCACGAGCAGTACTTC. It specifies CASSESGRGHEQYF.

Only a few counts were recorded for this clone. The gene calls are TRBV18 and TRBJ2-1, with a weak D call TRBD1 (6 bases). Germline lookup yields CDR1 KGHSH and CDR2 LQKENI. Trimming shortened V by 0 bases and J by 7 bases, and 13 bases separated the two germline ends. The CDR3 runs 15 residues. CDR3: CASSPPTTRGNEQFF. The CDR3, as DNA: TGTGCCAGCTCACCACCGACCACGAGGGGGAATGAGCAGTTCTTC.

This chain links TRBV7-9 with TRBJ1-2, with D tentatively TRBD1 (5 bases). The germline V and J ends were trimmed by 1 base and 4 bases, with 16 bases remaining between them. Germline-derived CDR1 and CDR2 are SEHNR and FQNEAQ (reference sequence). The CDR3 totals 16 residues. CDR3 amino acids: CASSLGPAGETYGYTF. CDR3 sequence (DNA): TGTGCCAGCAGCTTAGGCCCAGCGGGGGAAACCTATGGCTACACCTTC.

The gene calls are TRBV6-5 and TRBJ1-3, with D maybe TRBD1 (6 bases). The CDR3 spans 15 residues. V lost 6 bases and J lost 0, with 12 bases in between. Germline CDR1 reads MNHEY; CDR2 reads SVGAGI. CDR3 bases: TGTGCCAGCAGACCTCAGGGGCTCTCTGGAAACACCATATATTTT. The encoded protein is CASRPQGLSGNTIYF.

This rearrangement joins TRBV2 to TRBJ1-1; 7 positions agree with TRBD1. J gave up 0 bases and V 2 bases, and 3 bases lay outside the gene matches. CDR1 is SNHLY and CDR2 is FYNNEI in the germline V gene. The CDR3 consists of 15 residues. The CDR3 coding sequence is TGTGCCAGCAGTGAAAGGGGGCAGATGAACACTGAAGCTTTCTTT. Residues: CASSERGQMNTEAFF.

The chain links TRBV9 to TRBJ1-1, with 7 bases aligning to TRBD1. The J segment lost 0 bases and the V segment lost 3 bases, leaving 8 bases of the junction unmatched. The CDR3 has 16 amino acids. Germline CDR1 SGDLS, CDR2 YYNGEE. The CDR3 DNA reads as TGTGCCAGCAGCGGGCCCCCGACAGGGTTGAACACTGAAGCTTTCTTT. Encoded protein: CASSGPPTGLNTEAFF.

The chain recombines TRBV28 with TRBJ2-7, with D possibly being TRBD2 (6 bases). The germline CDR1 and CDR2 sequences are MDHEN and SYDVKM. CDR3 length: 15 residues. The germline V and J ends were trimmed by 7 bases and 6 bases, with 22 bases remaining between them. The CDR3 reads CASISPTGVLSEQYF. CDR3 nucleotides: TGTGCCAGCATTTCCCCCACGGGAGTCCTCTCCGAGCAGTACTTC.

The gene calls are TRBV7-2 and TRBJ1-2; 8 nucleotides line up with TRBD1. The CDR3 has 15 residues. CDR1 and CDR2 (germline): SGHTA, FQGNSA. The V gene end was trimmed by 5 bases and the J gene end by 4 bases; junction bases not matched to a gene: 9. CDR3 bases: TGTGCCAGCAGCGAAGGCCGGGACAGGCTCTATGGCTACACCTTC. This codes for CASSEGRDRLYGYTF.

This clone was counted a single time. The V and J genes are TRBV5-8 and TRBJ2-7, with 7 bases matching TRBD2. The V gene end was trimmed by 1 base and the J gene end by 1 base; junction bases not matched to a gene: 11. The length of the CDR3 is 17 residues. CDR1 is SGHTS and CDR2 is YDEGEE in the germline V gene. CDR3 nucleotide sequence: TGTGCCAGCAGCTTGAGCGATTCTAGCGGCTATTCCTACGAGCAGTACTTC. It translates to CASSLSDSSGYSYEQYF.

The V call is TRBV2, the J call TRBJ2-3, with a possible D match to TRBD1 (5 bases). The CDR3 has 12 residues. Germline CDR1 and CDR2: SNHLY and FYNNEI. V was trimmed by 6 bases and J by 5 bases, leaving 9 bases between them. The CDR3 sequence: CASSLQGDTQYF. CDR3 nucleotide sequence: TGTGCCAGCAGCCTGCAGGGAGATACGCAGTATTTT.

V usage is TRBV4-2 and J usage is TRBJ1-4; D is possibly TRBD1 (6 bases). The V gene lost 4 bases and the J gene lost 0 bases, with 9 bases spanning the gap. The CDR3 has 15 amino acids. Germline CDR1 LGHNA, CDR2 YNFKEQ. The CDR3 reads CASSPYRATNEKLFF. The CDR3 DNA follows: TGTGCCAGCAGCCCCTACAGGGCAACTAATGAAAAACTGTTTTTT.

V is TRBV5-1 and J is TRBJ2-2; D may be TRBD1 (6 bases). The germline V and J ends were trimmed by 0 bases and 1 base, with 7 bases remaining between them. This CDR3 region has 15 residues. The V gene's germline CDR1 is SGHRS and CDR2 YFSETQ. CDR3 nucleotides: TGCGCCAGCAGCTTGGAGACAGGGAACACCGGGGAGCTGTTTTTT. This encodes CASSLETGNTGELFF. The entire variable domain, with the rest obtained from reference TRBV5-1 and TRBJ2-2, is as follows: KAGVTQTPRYLIKTRGQQVTLSCSPISGHRSVSWYQQTPGQGLQFLFEYFSETQRNKGNFPGRFSGRQFSNSRSEMNVSTLELGDSALYLCASSLETGNTGELFFGEGSRLTVL.

The chain employs TRBV6-5 and TRBJ2-7, with 11 bases identical to TRBD2. V lost 5 bases to trimming and J lost 1 base; unmatched junction nucleotides: 4. Germline V lookup: CDR1 MNHEY, CDR2 SVGAGI. CDR3 size: 15 residues. CDR3 DNA sequence: TGTGCCAGCAGTACTAGCGGGAGCGGTTCCTACGAGCAGTACTTC. Amino acid sequence: CASSTSGSGSYEQYF.

The chain recombines TRBV11-3 with TRBJ2-2; D unresolved. Germline V gene sequence: CDR1 SGHNT, CDR2 YENEEA. The CDR3 is 12 residues long. V lost 4 bases and J lost 6, with 6 bases in between. The CDR3 here is CASSSPAGELFF. In DNA, the CDR3 is TGTGCCAGCAGCTCGCCGGCCGGGGAGCTGTTTTTT.

V and J are TRBV9 and TRBJ2-1, with 12 bases matching TRBD2. The CDR3 contains 15 residues. After removal of 3 bases from V and 8 bases from J, the junction contained 6 bases not matched to a gene. The V gene's germline CDR1 is SGDLS and CDR2 YYNGEE. The CDR3 protein is CASSATSGRSDEQFF. CDR3 nucleotides: TGTGCCAGCAGCGCAACTAGCGGGAGGAGCGATGAGCAGTTCTTC.

This clone was seen only once. This chain connects TRBV6-5 to TRBJ1-1; possible D gene TRBD1, 6 bases. Germline V gene data show CDR1 as MNHEY and CDR2 as SVGAGI. The V end lost 0 bases, the J end lost 4 bases, and 15 bases lay between the germline ends. This CDR3 spans 16 amino acids. As DNA, the CDR3 is TGTGCCAGCAGTTACTCAGGCTGGGAAGGGGGCACTGAAGCTTTCTTT. It encodes CASSYSGWEGGTEAFF.

The chain has TRBV13 and TRBJ1-2; D gene uncertain. CDR1 and CDR2 from the germline V gene are PRHDT and FYEKMQ (reference sequence). V was cut by 2 bases and J by 4 bases, with 14 bases left in between. This CDR3 has 15 amino acids. The CDR3 loop is CASSLYPADIYGYTF. The CDR3, as DNA: TGTGCCAGCAGCTTATATCCGGCAGACATCTATGGCTACACCTTC.

The rearrangement uses TRBV4-3 and TRBJ1-3, with a weak D call TRBD1 (6 bases). CDR1 is LGHNA and CDR2 is YSLEER in the germline V gene. This CDR3 region has 19 residues. Deletions cut 0 bases from V and 0 bases from J, with 18 bases between. The CDR3 bases are TGCGCCAGCAGCCAAGAAAGGGCAGGGCAGGGGTTCTCTGGAAACACCATATATTTT. Translation: CASSQERAGQGFSGNTIYF.

This clone occurred once. The chain has TRBV30 and TRBJ2-7, with a weak D call TRBD2 (5 bases). The germline V gene encodes CDR1 GTSNPN and CDR2 SVGIG (reference sequence). V was trimmed by 2 bases and J by 6 bases, leaving 17 bases between them. The CDR3 spans 14 residues. The CDR3 reads CAWSQTGLAREQYF. CDR3 in DNA: TGTGCCTGGAGTCAAACTGGGCTAGCCCGCGAGCAGTACTTC.

The chain employs TRBV4-2 and TRBJ2-7; 8 bases match TRBD1. Germline V CDR1 and CDR2: LGHNA, YNFKEQ. After removal of 0 bases from V and 4 bases from J, the junction contained 8 bases not matched to a gene. The CDR3 is 16 residues long. For the CDR3, the DNA is TGTGCCAGCAGCCAAGATCTAACGCAGGGGGCTTACGAGCAGTACTTC. Encoded protein: CASSQDLTQGAYEQYF.

The chain links TRBV11-2 to TRBJ2-1; maybe TRBD2 (8 bases). CDR3 length: 18 residues. CDR1 and CDR2 from the germline V gene are SGHAT and FQNNGV. Trimming shortened V by 3 bases and J by 4 bases, and 22 bases separated the two germline ends. The CDR3 reads CASSLRPGGGFGYNEQFF. The CDR3, as DNA: TGTGCCAGCAGCTTGCGCCCGGGAGGGGGCTTCGGGTACAATGAGCAGTTCTTC.

The J gene is TRBJ2-5, the V gene TRBV15, with TRBD1 as a possible D gene (5 bases). Germline V gene sequence: CDR1 LNHNV, CDR2 YYDKDF (reference sequence). V lost 0 bases to trimming and J lost 2 bases, with 10 bases between them. The CDR3 is made up of 15 amino acids. In DNA, the CDR3 is TGTGCCACCAGCAGAGATGGACAAGTACAAGAGACCCAGTACTTC. It yields the protein CATSRDGQVQETQYF. Based on the CDR3 plus reference TRBV15 and TRBJ2-5, the full variable domain is DAMVIQNPRYQVTQFGKPVTLSCSQTLNHNVMYWYQQKSSQAPKLLFHYYDKDFNNEADTPDNFQSRRPNTSFCFLDIRSPGLGDTAMYLCATSRDGQVQETQYFGPGTRLLVL.

The chain uses TRBV5-1 and TRBJ2-2; TRBD1 aligns across 7 bases. This CDR3 has 15 residues. Trimming removed 4 bases from V and 5 bases from J; junction bases left unmatched: 8. Germline CDR1 SGHRS, CDR2 YFSETQ. This CDR3 is CASSPAGGWTGELFF. As DNA, the CDR3 is TGCGCCAGCAGCCCTGCAGGGGGATGGACCGGGGAGCTGTTTTTT.

The chain recombines TRBV5-1 with TRBJ2-2, with 9 bases aligning to TRBD1. Looked up from germline, CDR1 is SGHRS and CDR2 is YFSETQ. The CDR3 loop spans 15 amino acids. After removal of 0 bases from V and 6 bases from J, the junction contained 3 bases not matched to a gene. The CDR3 DNA reads TGCGCCAGCAGCTTGGTCGGGACAGGGTCCGGGGAGCTGTTTTTT. Translated: CASSLVGTGSGELFF.

This clone appeared a single time. This sequence joins TRBV27 and TRBJ2-2; the match to TRBD2 covers 9 bases. Germline V gene data show CDR1 as MNHEY and CDR2 as SMNVEV (reference sequence). This CDR3 has 17 amino acids. V lost 3 bases to trimming and J lost 2 bases; unmatched junction nucleotides: 7. CDR3 sequence: CASSFRSGGLNTGELFF. For the CDR3, the DNA is TGTGCCAGCAGTTTTCGAAGCGGGGGGTTAAACACCGGGGAGCTGTTTTTT.

This chain links TRBV4-3 with TRBJ2-5, with 11 positions matching TRBD1. Germline V gene sequence: CDR1 LGHNA, CDR2 YSLEER. With V trimmed by 1 base and J by 5 bases, 3 bases remained unmatched. The CDR3 consists of 15 residues. For the CDR3, the DNA is TGCGCCAGCAGCCAAGGGACAGGGGGCAGGGAGACCCAGTACTTC. Its translation: CASSQGTGGRETQYF.

The count of this clone is one. The chain links TRBV9 to TRBJ2-7; 12 bases fit TRBD2. The V gene end was trimmed by 3 bases and the J gene end by 6 bases; junction bases not matched to a gene: 4. Germline V gives CDR1 SGDLS, CDR2 YYNGEE. This CDR3 contains 14 residues. CDR3 sequence: CASSATSGSAEQYF. CDR3 nucleotide sequence: TGTGCCAGCAGCGCGACTAGCGGGAGCGCCGAGCAGTACTTC.

This chain uses TRBV16 with TRBJ1-5; D unresolved. The CDR3 loop spans 13 amino acids. The germline V and J ends were trimmed by 0 bases and 3 bases, with 3 bases remaining between them. Per the germline V gene, CDR1 is KGHSY and CDR2 is FQNENV. As DNA, the CDR3 is TGTGCCAGCAGCCAATCCTACAATCAGCCCCAGCATTTT. Encoded protein: CASSQSYNQPQHF.